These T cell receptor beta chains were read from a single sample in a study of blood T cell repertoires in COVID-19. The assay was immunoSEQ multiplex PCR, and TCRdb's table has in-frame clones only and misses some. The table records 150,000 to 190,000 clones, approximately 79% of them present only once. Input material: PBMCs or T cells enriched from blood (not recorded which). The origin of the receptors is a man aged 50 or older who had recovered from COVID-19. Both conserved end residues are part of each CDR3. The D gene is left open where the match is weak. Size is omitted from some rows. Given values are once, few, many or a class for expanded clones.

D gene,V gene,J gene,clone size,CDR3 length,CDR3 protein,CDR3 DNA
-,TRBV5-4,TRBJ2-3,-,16,CASSHAGLTSTDTQYF,TGTGCCAGCAGCCATGCCGGACTAACTAGCACAGATACGCAGTATTTT
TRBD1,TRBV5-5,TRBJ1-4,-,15,CASSTIQGAREKLFF,TGTGCCAGCAGCACCATACAGGGGGCGCGGGAAAAACTGTTTTTT
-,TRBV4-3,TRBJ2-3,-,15,CASSQELGITDTQYF,TGCGCCAGCAGCCAAGAATTGGGCATCACAGATACGCAGTATTTT
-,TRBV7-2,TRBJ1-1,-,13,CASSYGQNTEAFF,TGTGCCAGCAGCTATGGACAAAACACTGAAGCTTTCTTT
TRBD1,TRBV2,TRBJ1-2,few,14,CASRDRGSNYGYTF,TGTGCCAGCAGGGACAGGGGGTCGAACTATGGCTACACCTTC
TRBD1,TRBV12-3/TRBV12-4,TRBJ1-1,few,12,CASSLGQGQAFF,TGTGCCAGCAGTCTCGGACAGGGACAAGCTTTCTTT
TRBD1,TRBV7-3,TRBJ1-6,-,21,CASSPSRGTGVHNSYNSPLHF,TGTGCCAGCAGCCCCTCCCGAGGGACAGGGGTCCACAACTCCTATAATTCACCCCTCCACTTT
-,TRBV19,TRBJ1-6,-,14,CASSIQEANSPLHF,TGTGCCAGTAGTATCCAAGAAGCTAATTCACCCCTCCACTTT
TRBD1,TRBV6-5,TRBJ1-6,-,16,CASSYVRGLGNSPLHF,TGTGCCAGCAGTTACGTGAGGGGGCTTGGTAATTCACCCCTCCACTTT
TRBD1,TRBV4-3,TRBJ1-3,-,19,CASSQEGNRGRRARNTIYF,TGCGCCAGCAGCCAAGAGGGGAACAGGGGGCGACGCGCAAGAAACACCATATATTTT
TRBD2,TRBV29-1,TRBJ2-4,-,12,CSVLGLRNIQYF,TGCAGCGTACTGGGACTACGCAACATTCAGTACTTC
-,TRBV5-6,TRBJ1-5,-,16,CASSLGHAGGNQPQHF,TGTGCCAGCAGCTTGGGGCATGCTGGGGGGAATCAGCCCCAGCATTTT
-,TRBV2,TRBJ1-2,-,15,CASRAGASVGYGYTF,TGTGCCAGCAGAGCAGGGGCCTCGGTGGGCTATGGCTACACCTTC
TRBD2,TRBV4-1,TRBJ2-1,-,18,CASSQDRAAGGRRNEQFF,TGCGCCAGCAGCCAAGATCGGGCAGCGGGGGGGCGTCGGAATGAGCAGTTCTTC
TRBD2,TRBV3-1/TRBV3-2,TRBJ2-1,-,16,CASSQDGGAPYNEQFF,TGTGCCAGCAGCCAAGACGGGGGGGCCCCCTACAATGAGCAGTTCTTC
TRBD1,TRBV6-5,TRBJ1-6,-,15,CASSYKTGGNSPLHF,TGTGCCAGCAGCTATAAGACAGGGGGCAACTCACCCCTCCACTTT
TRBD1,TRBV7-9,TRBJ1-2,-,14,CASLRPDRGYGYTF,TGTGCCAGCCTCCGCCCCGACAGGGGGTATGGCTACACCTTC
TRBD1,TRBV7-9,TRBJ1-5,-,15,CASSKGQGSNQPQHF,TGTGCCAGCAGCAAGGGACAGGGAAGCAATCAGCCCCAGCATTTT
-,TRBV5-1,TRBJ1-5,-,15,CASSPVGGANQPQHF,TGCGCCAGCAGCCCCGTAGGGGGGGCGAATCAGCCCCAGCATTTT
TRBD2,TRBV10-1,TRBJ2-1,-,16,CASSEHGGATYNEQFF,TGCGCCAGCAGTGAACACGGGGGGGCAACCTACAATGAGCAGTTCTTC
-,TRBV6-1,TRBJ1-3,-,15,CASSEEIRGGNTIYF,TGTGCCAGCAGTGAAGAAATCCGAGGTGGAAACACCATATATTTT
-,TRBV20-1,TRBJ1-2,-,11,CSASWAGGYTF,TGCAGTGCTAGTTGGGCAGGCGGCTACACCTTC
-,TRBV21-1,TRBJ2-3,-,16,CASSRRLANLLDTQYF,TGTGCCAGCAGCAGAAGACTAGCCAACCTATTAGATACGCAGTATTTT
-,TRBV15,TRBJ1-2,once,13,CATSITDNYGYTF,TGTGCCACCAGCATAACAGATAACTATGGCTACACCTTC
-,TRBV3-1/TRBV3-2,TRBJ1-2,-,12,CASASMTDGYTF,TGTGCCAGCGCGTCGATGACAGATGGCTACACCTTC
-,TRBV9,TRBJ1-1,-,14,CASSVVPLGAEAFF,TGTGCCAGCAGCGTAGTACCACTCGGGGCTGAAGCTTTCTTT
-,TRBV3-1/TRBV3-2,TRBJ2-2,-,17,CASSQARGLRNTGELFF,TGTGCCAGCAGCCAAGCCCGAGGCCTTCGGAACACCGGGGAGCTGTTTTTT
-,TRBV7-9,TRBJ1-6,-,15,CAIPLGGVYNSPLHF,TGTGCCATCCCCCTGGGAGGAGTCTATAATTCACCCCTCCACTTT
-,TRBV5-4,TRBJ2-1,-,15,CASSPQGGLHNEQFF,TGTGCCAGCAGCCCACAGGGGGGGTTGCACAATGAGCAGTTCTTC
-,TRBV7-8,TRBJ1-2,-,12,CASSLPGDGYTF,TGTGCCAGCAGCTTACCCGGGGATGGCTACACCTTC
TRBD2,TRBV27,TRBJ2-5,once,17,CASSLLTSGGAKETQYF,TGTGCCAGCAGTTTATTAACTAGCGGGGGGGCCAAGGAGACCCAGTACTTC
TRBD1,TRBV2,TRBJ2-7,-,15,CASSEGGTGLYEQYF,TGTGCCAGCAGTGAAGGGGGGACAGGACTGTACGAGCAGTACTTC
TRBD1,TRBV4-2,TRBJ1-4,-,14,CASNPGTGNEKLFF,TGTGCCAGCAACCCGGGGACAGGGAATGAAAAACTGTTTTTT
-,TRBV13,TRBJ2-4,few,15,CASSLSGGTKNIQYF,TGTGCCAGCAGCTTATCCGGGGGAACCAAAAACATTCAGTACTTC
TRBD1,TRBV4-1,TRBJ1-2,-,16,CASSQDRTGGTDGYTF,TGCGCCAGCAGCCAAGATAGGACAGGGGGGACGGATGGCTACACCTTC
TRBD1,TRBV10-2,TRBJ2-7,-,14,CASSESQGAYEQYF,TGCGCCAGCAGTGAGTCGCAGGGGGCCTACGAGCAGTACTTC
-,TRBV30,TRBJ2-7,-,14,CAWKLGTPSYEQYF,TGTGCCTGGAAGCTCGGGACACCCTCCTACGAGCAGTACTTC
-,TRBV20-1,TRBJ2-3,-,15,CSASRTTSSTDTQYF,TGCAGTGCTAGTAGGACAACTTCTAGCACAGATACGCAGTATTTT
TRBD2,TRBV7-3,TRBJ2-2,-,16,CASSPSAGGNTGELFF,TGTGCCAGCAGCCCCTCAGCGGGGGGGAACACCGGGGAGCTGTTTTTT
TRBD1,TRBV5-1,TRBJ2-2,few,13,CASSETGTGELFF,TGCGCCAGCAGCGAGACAGGGACCGGGGAGCTGTTTTTT
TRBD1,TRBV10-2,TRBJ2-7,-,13,CASSRDRNYEQYF,TGCGCCAGCTCCCGGGACAGAAACTACGAGCAGTACTTC
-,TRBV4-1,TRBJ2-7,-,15,CASSQGGGISYEQYF,TGCGCCAGCAGCCAAGGCGGGGGCATCTCCTACGAGCAGTACTTC
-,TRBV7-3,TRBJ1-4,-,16,CASSLMLGGHREKLFF,TGTGCCAGCAGCTTAATGTTAGGGGGACACCGTGAAAAACTGTTTTTT
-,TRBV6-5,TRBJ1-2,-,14,CASRPTGRNYGYTF,TGTGCCAGCAGACCTACAGGGCGTAACTATGGCTACACCTTC
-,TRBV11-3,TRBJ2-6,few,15,CASSRSQPGANVLTF,TGTGCCAGCAGCCGTAGCCAACCTGGGGCCAACGTCCTGACTTTC
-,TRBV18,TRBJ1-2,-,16,CASSPREAQANYGYTF,TGTGCCAGCTCACCACGAGAAGCCCAAGCTAACTATGGCTACACCTTC
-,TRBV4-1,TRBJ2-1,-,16,CASSQGPAQGYNEQFF,TGCGCCAGCAGCCAAGGACCGGCCCAGGGCTACAATGAGCAGTTCTTC
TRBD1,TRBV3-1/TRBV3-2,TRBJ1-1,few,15,CASRPRDRVHTEAFF,TGTGCCAGCAGACCGCGTGACAGGGTGCACACTGAAGCTTTCTTT
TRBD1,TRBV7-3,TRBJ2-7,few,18,CASSLSRGQGPGTGEQYF,TGTGCCAGCAGCTTAAGTAGGGGACAGGGGCCTGGAACGGGCGAGCAGTACTTC
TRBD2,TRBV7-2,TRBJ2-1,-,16,CASSWTSSGGTDEQFF,TGTGCCAGCAGCTGGACCTCTAGCGGGGGGACGGATGAGCAGTTCTTC
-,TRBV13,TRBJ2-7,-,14,CASSLGNSPYEQYF,TGTGCCAGCAGCTTAGGTAACAGCCCCTACGAGCAGTACTTC
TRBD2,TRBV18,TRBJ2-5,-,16,CASSRALAGGGETQYF,TGTGCCAGCTCACGAGCATTAGCGGGGGGCGGAGAGACCCAGTACTTC
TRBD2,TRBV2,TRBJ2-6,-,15,CARGEGSSGANVLTF,TGTGCCAGAGGGGAGGGGTCCTCTGGGGCCAACGTCCTGACTTTC
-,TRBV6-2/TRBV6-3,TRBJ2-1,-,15,CASSPRGSATNEQFF,TGTGCCAGCAGCCCGCGGGGAAGCGCCACCAATGAGCAGTTCTTC
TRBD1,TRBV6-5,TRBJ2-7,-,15,CASTTGGGGSYEQYF,TGTGCCAGCACCACAGGGGGAGGAGGATCCTACGAGCAGTACTTC
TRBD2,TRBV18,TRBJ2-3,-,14,CASSPGLAADTQYF,TGTGCCAGCTCACCGGGACTAGCCGCAGATACGCAGTATTTT
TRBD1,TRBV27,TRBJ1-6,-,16,CASSTRQGDFNSPLHF,TGTGCCAGCAGTACCCGACAGGGAGACTTTAATTCACCCCTCCACTTT
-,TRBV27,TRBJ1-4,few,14,CASSLSAGNEKLFF,TGTGCCAGCAGTTTATCGGCAGGGAACGAAAAACTGTTTTTT
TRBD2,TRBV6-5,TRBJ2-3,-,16,CASSYSGRGGRDTQYF,TGTGCCAGCAGTTACTCGGGGCGGGGGGGCCGAGATACGCAGTATTTT